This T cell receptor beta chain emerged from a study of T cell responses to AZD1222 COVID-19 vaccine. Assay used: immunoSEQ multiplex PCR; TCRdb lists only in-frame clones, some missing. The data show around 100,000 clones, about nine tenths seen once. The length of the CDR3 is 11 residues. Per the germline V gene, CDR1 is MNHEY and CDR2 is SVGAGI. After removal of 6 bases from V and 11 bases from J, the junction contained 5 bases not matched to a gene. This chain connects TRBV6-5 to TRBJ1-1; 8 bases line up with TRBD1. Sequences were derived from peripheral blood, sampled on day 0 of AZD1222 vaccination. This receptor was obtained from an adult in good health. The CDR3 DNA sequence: TGTGCCAGCAGCGGACAGGGCGTCGCTTTCTTT. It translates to CASSGQGVAFF.